Listed below are T cell receptor beta chains from one sample, sequenced in a study of T cells in Graves' hyperthyroidism and ophthalmopathy. TCRdb ran MiXCR on the multiplex PCR reads and lists one entry per CDR3 protein. The profile covers about 740,000 distinct CDR3 sequences, with approximately 15% appearing a single time and roughly 10% taken by the ten largest. Material: blood. The receptors here all came from a young woman with Graves' hyperthyroidism. The CDR3 runs from the conserved cysteine through the conserved F or W. D genes are given only for firm matches.

v_call,j_call,d_call,cdr3_aa
TRBV28,TRBJ2-1,-,CASSSLAALAYNEQFF
TRBV4-1,TRBJ1-1,TRBD1,CASSYSGQQNTEAFF
TRBV3-1,TRBJ1-3,-,CASRGAGRSIRNTIYF
TRBV11-2,TRBJ2-7,-,CASQLDYFFSYEQYF
TRBV15,TRBJ1-6,-,CATSRYQDSPLHF
TRBV7-9,TRBJ2-5,-,CASSTLAGLQETQYF
TRBV28,TRBJ2-1,-,CASSQQGSGNNEQFF
TRBV2,TRBJ2-7,-,CASIRGPASYEQYF
TRBV20-1,TRBJ2-1,-,CSATTGLSYNEQFF
TRBV5-1,TRBJ2-1,-,CASSLPPSTDEQFF
TRBV11-1,TRBJ2-1,TRBD2,CASSRSGTSGTISYNEQFF
TRBV12-3/TRBV12-4,TRBJ2-3,-,CASSLVAGTVDSTDTQYF
TRBV20-1,TRBJ2-3,-,CSAPYGAAVRSTQYF
TRBV11-1,TRBJ2-4,TRBD1,CASSYGQVAKNIQYF
TRBV20-1,TRBJ2-5,-,CSAATAQETQYF
TRBV20-1,TRBJ2-3,-,CSARDVKGPSTDTQYF
TRBV5-6,TRBJ2-7,TRBD1,CASSLQGATYEQYF
TRBV11-3,TRBJ2-7,TRBD1,CASSLRTGVSPYEQYF
TRBV28,TRBJ2-5,-,CASSFDNRPQETQYF
TRBV7-3,TRBJ2-3,TRBD2,CASSLGLAGATQYF
TRBV27,TRBJ2-7,TRBD2,CASRHLAGRPYEQYF
TRBV3-1,TRBJ2-7,-,CASRARGSSYEQYF
TRBV27,TRBJ2-3,-,CASSWGTLSTDTQYF
TRBV7-9,TRBJ2-2,-,CASSLLRADTGELFF
TRBV28,TRBJ1-5,-,CASKMGPSGNQPQHF
TRBV12-5,TRBJ1-2,-,CASGLGQGGYTF
TRBV11-2,TRBJ2-7,-,CASSQGLSYEQYF
TRBV11-2,TRBJ2-3,-,CAGSPKDGTDTQYF
TRBV12-3/TRBV12-4,TRBJ2-4,-,CASRLNRDGGDIQYF
TRBV20-1,TRBJ1-1,-,CSASPGALGTEAFF
TRBV12-3/TRBV12-4,TRBJ2-5,-,CASRPTGTIQETQYF
TRBV29-1,TRBJ1-2,-,CSVKPRSYPDYGYTF
TRBV6-1,TRBJ2-1,-,CASTLGDEQFF
TRBV29-1,TRBJ1-4,TRBD1,CSVLYRGYEKLFF
TRBV7-6,TRBJ2-7,TRBD1,CASSFRPGGQGGTYEQYF
TRBV6-1,TRBJ1-5,TRBD1,CASSSDREENQPQHF
TRBV11-2,TRBJ2-2,-,CASSLEGVGGELFF
TRBV6-6,TRBJ2-7,TRBD2,CASSYSGGSGYEQYF
TRBV6-1,TRBJ1-2,-,CASSERRAYYGYTF
TRBV7-3,TRBJ2-3,TRBD2,CASSWTSGAITDTQYF
TRBV15,TRBJ1-1,-,CATSRDPLKAFF